Below are 10 T cell receptor beta chains sequenced from a single sample in a study of Ad26.COV2.S vaccination and SARS-CoV-2 variants. Regarding treatment: around 19 received Ad26.COV2.S at low or high dose, single or two shots; about five received placebo; per-sample allocation not given. Sampling was performed 63 days after the first vaccine or placebo injection. Clones were sequenced by immunoSEQ multiplex PCR, and TCRdb holds only the in-frame ones, with some missing. The data show under 550,000 clones, around 90% seen once. Sequenced here: peripheral blood, sampled in a trial of Ad26.COV2.S vaccine versus placebo. These receptors originate from a person between 18 and 60 years old who received the Ad26.COV2.S COVID-19 vaccine or a placebo.

The table lists this clone with a few counts. V and J are TRBV11-1 and TRBJ2-1, with no clear D. The germline gives CDR1 SGHAT, CDR2 FQDESV (reference sequence). V lost 5 bases to trimming and J lost 7 bases, with 9 bases between them. This CDR3 contains 12 residues. The CDR3 nucleotides are TGTGCCAGCAGCCCTCCCGAAAATGAGCAGTTCTTC. Translation gives CASSPPENEQFF.

The V call is TRBV3-1 (or the pseudogene TRBV3-2), the J call TRBJ1-1, with D perhaps matching TRBD1 (6 bases). Germline assignment: CDR1 LGHDT and CDR2 YNNKEL (reference sequence). V was trimmed by 1 base and J by 4 bases, leaving 13 bases between them. CDR3 length equals 15 residues. The CDR3 loop is CASSQAARGGTEAFF. CDR3 coding DNA: TGTGCCAGCAGCCAAGCAGCCAGGGGTGGCACTGAAGCTTTCTTT.

V usage is TRBV7-3 and J usage is TRBJ1-5; D remains ambiguous. V dropped 1 base and J dropped 3 bases, with 16 bases sitting between them. Germline V lookup: CDR1 SGHTA, CDR2 FQGTGA. The CDR3 is 17 residues long. As DNA, the CDR3 is TGTGCCAGCAGCTTAAGAGCTAAGCCCCCCTCCAATCAGCCCCAGCATTTT. This translates into CASSLRAKPPSNQPQHF.

The genes are TRBV15 and TRBJ1-4, with TRBD1 as a possible D gene (5 bases). CDR3 length: 15 residues. V lost 3 bases, J lost 0 bases, and 8 bases lay in between. Germline V CDR1 and CDR2: LNHNV, YYDKDF (reference sequence). CDR3 DNA sequence: TGTGCCACCAGCAGTTTGGGGGCAACTAATGAAAAACTGTTTTTT. Its protein is CATSSLGATNEKLFF.

This CDR3 reads CASSAATGAYEQYF. In DNA, the CDR3 is TGTGCCAGCAGCGCCGCCACGGGAGCCTACGAGCAGTACTTC. V gene TRBV5-4 combines with J gene TRBJ2-7, with D perhaps matching TRBD2 (6 bases). Germline V CDR1 and CDR2: SGHNT, YYREEE (reference sequence). The CDR3 sequence is 14 residues long. V was cut by 4 bases and J by 2 bases, with 13 bases left in between.

This clone appeared a few times. The chain carries TRBV3-1 (or the pseudogene TRBV3-2) and TRBJ1-2; D call uncertain. V was cut by 0 bases and J by 7 bases, with 15 bases left in between. CDR1 LGHDT and CDR2 YNNKEL come from the germline V gene (reference sequence). This CDR3 has 15 residues. CDR3 nucleotides: TGTGCCAGCAGCCAAGACGGTTCAGGTTTAGGTGGCTACACCTTC. This translates into CASSQDGSGLGGYTF.

The rearrangement joins TRBV7-2 to TRBJ2-7; D unclear. The CDR3 covers 16 residues. Trimming removed 1 base at V and 0 bases at J, with 13 bases between. Germline-derived CDR1 and CDR2 are SGHTA and FQGNSA. CDR3 coding DNA: TGTGCCAGCAGCTTAGACGCCTACGAGAGCTCCTACGAGCAGTACTTC. Its translation is CASSLDAYESSYEQYF.

The chain joins TRBV1 to TRBJ2-1; no check of the table's D call, TRBD2, against the DNA was made. TRBV1 is noted as a pseudogene. The CDR3 runs 17 residues. For the CDR3, the DNA is TGCACCAGCAGCCAAGATGGGGCGGGAGTTCTGGGCAATGAGCAGTTCTTC. The encoded protein is CTSSQDGAGVLGNEQFF.

V gene TRBV19 combines with J gene TRBJ2-7, with TRBD1 as a possible D gene (6 bases). Germline values: CDR1 LNHDA, CDR2 SQIVND (reference sequence). V was pared by 4 bases and J by 2 bases, with 15 bases between. There are 15 residues in the CDR3. The CDR3 protein is CASSTQDRDTYEQYF. DNA for the CDR3: TGTGCCAGTAGTACCCAAGATCGGGACACCTACGAGCAGTACTTC.

This clone was counted a few times. The chain has TRBV4-1 and TRBJ1-2, with D possibly matching TRBD1 (5 bases). Looked up from germline, CDR1 is MGHRA and CDR2 is YSYEKL. The CDR3 loop spans 14 amino acids. Trimming removed 0 bases from V and 5 bases from J, with 10 bases in between. The CDR3 DNA sequence: TGCGCCAGCAGCCAAGAGGGCCCAGGGTATGGCTACACCTTC. This codes for CASSQEGPGYGYTF.